This T cell receptor (beta chain) was identified in a study of T cell changes during pregnancy in multiple sclerosis. Produced via immunoSEQ multiplex PCR; TCRdb's table is partial and in-frame only. This table holds about 28,000 clones, 92% found once. Germline V CDR1 and CDR2: KGHSH, LQKENI. The CDR3 extends over 15 amino acids. V lost 3 bases and J lost 3; bases outside the gene matches: 5. The rearrangement links TRBV18 to TRBJ2-7; 10 bases map to TRBD2. The sequencing used peripheral blood, collected in the first trimester of pregnancy. The receptor comes from a female donor in good health, enrolled as a control in a pregnancy study. The chain's CDR3 is CASSPLGTSDYEQYF. CDR3 DNA: TGTGCCAGCTCACCCCTTGGGACTAGCGACTACGAGCAGTACTTC.